Given below is one T cell receptor beta chain in context. This clone was detected only a few times. What antigen it recognizes has not been identified. Base qualities are missing; no much larger clone stands one base away. Collaborating institutions collected whole blood in K2EDTA tubes following their own protocols. For TCRbeta analysis, collaborators shipped samples as frozen whole blood, isolated PBMCs, or DNA extracted from either of those sample types. The source of the sample is a study of blood T cell repertoires in COVID-19 (TCRdb year 2020). Study-level background: Collaborator samples came from the United States, Italy and Spain and covered acute and convalescent phases of COVID-19. A de-identified subject ID, COVID-19 status, age in years and sex were almost always included in the sample metadata. Samples came from the ongoing ImmuneRACE study (first 160 participants) plus 1,254 subjects from 6 global collaborators. The repertoires were released in a freely available public database intended as a resource for research on the immune response to SARS-CoV-2. The dataset comprised deeply sampled blood TCRbeta repertoires from subjects exposed to, actively infected with, or recovered from COVID-19. Where available, HLA class I and class II types were taken from metadata supplied by the sample provider and were not determined by assay-based typing. The material from the prospective study consisted of cDNA or gDNA derived from T cells, B-cell-depleted T cells, or PBMCs. The paper's findings and limits, for the study overall: The amount of clinical and demographic metadata varied by source and participant and was provided uncurated.

From the germline V gene (reference sequence), CDR1 is LNHDA and CDR2 is SQIVND. Taken from cysteine to phenylalanine, the CDR3 has 17 residues. Only the CDR3 region is kept as DNA, spanning 51 bases read in frame from base 1. Trimming removed 5 bases from V and 1 base from J; the gene matches leave 9 bases unexplained. The immunoSEQ Assay, a bias-controlled multiplex PCR, was used to amplify TCRbeta CDR3 regions from genomic DNA. The paper's processing steps were these. Within the assay, amplification of reference gene primers was used to estimate how many nucleated cells each sample contained. To quantify the absolute abundance of each unique TCRbeta CDR3 rearrangement, sequence reads were collapsed and filtered. For each sample, productive Simpson clonality was calculated by taking the square root of Simpson's diversity index across productive rearrangements. What TCRdb holds here is the immuneACCESS table cut down to in-frame rearrangements. Part of the clones is not present; checked against another copy, under half of the missing clones reflect an unresolved V gene, and the others are unexplained. V, J and clone size are taken as reported in that table, and D and trimming were inferred from the DNA itself. Here the sample has 200,000 to 250,000 clones; around 86% occur a single time. 6% to 9% of the sample is held by the ten biggest clonotypes.

The clonotype comes from a woman aged 70-85 years with active or convalescent COVID-19. The sequencing sample was made of peripheral blood. The rearranged segments are TRBV19 and TRBJ1-5; TRBD1 fits 9 bases in the junction. CDR3 region: CASSVLPGQGSNQPQHF. The bases read TGTGCCAGTAGTGTCCTTCCGGGACAGGGAAGCAATCAGCCCCAGCATTTT. Extended through the reference TRBV19 and TRBJ1-5 proteins, this CDR3 yields the full variable domain: DGGITQSPKYLFRKEGQNVTLSCEQNLNHDAMYWYRQDPGQGLRLIYYSQIVNDFQKGDIAEGYSVSREKKESFPLTVTSAQKNPTAFYLCASSVLPGQGSNQPQHFGDGTRLSIL.